These 5 T cell receptor beta chains were all obtained from the same sample, sequenced in a study of T cell repertoires in cytomegalovirus infection. TCRdb re-called the reads with MiXCR, one entry per CDR3 protein. The table shows roughly 720,000 distinct CDR3 sequences, with 35% occurring only once. The sample was PBMCs. These receptors all come from a human donor in good health (CMV status not recorded). Some clones in this sample may be carry-over from other donors' samples.

This chain connects TRBV11-2 to TRBJ2-5; 11 positions match TRBD1. The CDR3 contains 17 residues. V was pared by 5 bases and J by 1 base, with 9 bases of the junction left unmatched. Germline V gives CDR1 SGHAT, CDR2 FQNNGV. The CDR3 DNA is TGTGCCAGCAGCCTCGGGACAGGGGGGTACGGCCAAGAGACCCAGTACTTC. This translates into CASSLGTGGYGQETQYF.

This clonotype was found once. The rearrangement uses TRBV5-6 and TRBJ2-5, with D possibly TRBD2 on 5 matching bases. The CDR3 sequence is 13 residues long. Germline loops: CDR1 SGHDT, CDR2 YYEEEE. V was clipped by 1 base and J by 5 bases, with 9 bases between them. CDR3 amino acids: CASSLRSVETQYF. The CDR3, as DNA: TGTGCCAGCAGCTTGCGTAGCGTGGAGACCCAGTACTTC.

A few counts support this clonotype. This sequence joins TRBV20-1 and TRBJ1-1; no clear D gene. Germline V gives CDR1 DFQATT, CDR2 SNEGSKA (reference sequence). There are 14 residues in the CDR3. Deletions cut 1 base from V and 3 bases from J, with 12 bases between. The CDR3 DNA is TGCAGTGCTAGAGTCGTAGGGTTGGACACTGAAGCTTTCTTT. Encoded protein: CSARVVGLDTEAFF.

The chain combines TRBV6-4 with TRBJ2-2; TRBD2 matches 12 bases. Per germline, CDR1 MRHNA and CDR2 SNTAGT. CDR3 length: 16 amino acids. J was trimmed by 3 bases and V by 3 bases; bases with no gene match: 2. The CDR3 DNA is TGTGCCAGCAGTGATTCTAGCGGGAGGGACACCGGGGAGCTGTTTTTT. This codes for CASSDSSGRDTGELFF.

The V gene is TRBV28, the J gene TRBJ2-2; 8 bases map to TRBD1. This CDR3 has 14 amino acids. The germline CDR1 and CDR2 sequences are MDHEN and SYDVKM. J lost 7 bases, V lost 6 bases, and 7 bases had no gene match. The CDR3 region has the DNA TGTGCCAGCAGGATGACAGGGGCCGGCGGGGAGCTGTTTTTT. Protein: CASRMTGAGGELFF.